Shown below are 10 T cell receptor beta chains from a single sample sequenced in a study of cytomegalovirus exposure and HLA in healthy donors. The PCR made use of 60 Vbeta and 13 Jbeta primers. Profiling relied on immunoSEQ multiplex PCR, and the TCRdb table lists in-frame clones only, not all of them. The sample has about 140,000 clones; 82% are singletons. Sequencing used PBMCs. The receptors were gathered from a man aged 18-30 years in good health and CMV-seropositive.

The gene calls are TRBV28 and TRBJ1-2, with 7 nucleotides matching TRBD1. CDR3 size: 15 residues. In germline, CDR1 is MDHEN, CDR2 SYDVKM. The V gene end was trimmed by 6 bases and the J gene end by 6 bases; junction bases not matched to a gene: 13. CDR3 amino acids: CASRATNDRDHGYTF. CDR3 nucleotide sequence: TGTGCCAGCAGGGCTACTAATGACAGGGACCATGGCTACACCTTC.

V is TRBV2 and J is TRBJ2-2, with no clear D. Trimming stripped 0 bases from V and 0 bases from J, with 14 bases between. The CDR3 covers 18 residues. The germline V gene has CDR1 SNHLY and CDR2 FYNNEI. CDR3 sequence reads: CASSEANLIPANTGELFF. CDR3 coding DNA: TGTGCCAGCAGTGAAGCGAATTTAATTCCAGCGAACACCGGGGAGCTGTTTTTT.

This chain connects TRBV4-2 to TRBJ2-1; possibly TRBD2 for D (6 bases). The CDR3 has 15 residues. The V end lost 0 bases, the J end lost 2 bases, and 8 bases lay between the germline ends. Germline V gene data show CDR1 as LGHNA and CDR2 as YNFKEQ. The CDR3 region is CASSQDGTPYNEQFF. Written as DNA, the CDR3 is TGTGCCAGCAGCCAAGATGGGACTCCCTACAATGAGCAGTTCTTC.

A remark on this clone: Other DNA variants within this sample encode the same CDR3. The chain recombines TRBV7-9 with TRBJ2-7; TRBD2 is a possible D gene (5 bases). The CDR3 totals 14 residues. V lost 5 bases and J lost 0, with 11 bases in between. Germline V gene sequence: CDR1 SEHNR, CDR2 FQNEAQ (reference sequence). The CDR3 sequence: CASSAGLSSYEQYF. The CDR3 nucleotides are TGTGCCAGCAGCGCTGGACTGAGCTCCTACGAGCAGTACTTC.

This clone was observed a single time. This chain links TRBV5-4 with TRBJ2-1, with a possible D match to TRBD1 (6 bases). Germline V lookup: CDR1 SGHNT, CDR2 YYREEE (reference sequence). This CDR3 has 16 residues. V gave up 1 base and J gave up 3 bases, with 14 bases separating them. The CDR3 DNA sequence: TGTGCCAGCAGCTTGATAGGGGGAGACCACTACAATGAGCAGTTCTTC. It yields the protein CASSLIGGDHYNEQFF.

The J gene is TRBJ1-5, the V gene TRBV19; no clear D gene. The CDR3 extends over 12 amino acids. The ends were cut back, 6 bases at V and 3 bases at J, with 6 bases in the middle. CDR1 is LNHDA, CDR2 SQIVND, per germline (reference sequence). CDR3 DNA: TGTGCCAGTAGCTACTCCAATCAGCCCCAGCATTTT. The encoded protein is CASSYSNQPQHF.

The chain recombines TRBV28 with TRBJ1-5; D is unclear. This CDR3 has 12 residues. The germline gives CDR1 MDHEN, CDR2 SYDVKM. Trimming removed 8 bases from V and 3 bases from J, with 8 bases in between. Written as DNA, the CDR3 is TGTGCCAGCTACAGACCCAATCAGCCCCAGCATTTT. Protein product: CASYRPNQPQHF.

The rearrangement joins TRBV5-1 to TRBJ1-1; D perhaps matches TRBD1 (5 bases). Trimming removed 6 bases from V and 4 bases from J, with 16 bases in between. Germline CDR1 SGHRS, CDR2 YFSETQ. This CDR3 has 14 residues. CDR3 amino acids: CASTGGRGSTEAFF. In nucleotides, the CDR3 is TGCGCCAGCACCGGGGGGAGAGGTAGCACTGAAGCTTTCTTT.

V and J are TRBV6-1 and TRBJ1-2, with D perhaps TRBD1 (6 bases). Per the germline V gene, CDR1 is MNHNS and CDR2 is SASEGT. The CDR3 runs 16 residues. V lost 3 bases and J 1 base, leaving 15 bases between the germline ends. CDR3 sequence: CASSDGGSLGNYGYTF. The CDR3 DNA follows: TGTGCCAGCAGTGATGGGGGCTCCCTGGGTAACTATGGCTACACCTTC.

The chain is built from TRBV5-1 and TRBJ2-5; 10 nucleotides line up with TRBD2. The ends lost 3 bases at V and 3 bases at J; junction bases unmatched: 2. Germline V gene sequence: CDR1 SGHRS, CDR2 YFSETQ. This CDR3 region has 14 residues. The CDR3 sequence: CASSYGLAEETQYF. The CDR3 DNA is TGCGCCAGCAGCTACGGACTAGCGGAAGAGACCCAGTACTTC. The complete variable domain, with remaining parts taken from reference TRBV5-1 and TRBJ2-5, reads KAGVTQTPRYLIKTRGQQVTLSCSPISGHRSVSWYQQTPGQGLQFLFEYFSETQRNKGNFPGRFSGRQFSNSRSEMNVSTLELGDSALYLCASSYGLAEETQYFGPGTRLLVL.